This TCR beta chain emerged from a study of immune heterogeneity within non-small cell lung tumors. The overall study: In total, the tumors were 4 squamous cell carcinomas, around 10 non-squamous carcinomas and 1 not otherwise specified.

Bulk tumor genomic DNA (around 660 ng per sample) served as template. Doctors removed several biopsies from each primary tumor during surgery, keeping them far apart. Patients underwent curative surgery for non-small cell lung cancer (untreated and newly diagnosed). Donation came from patients with newly diagnosed non-small cell lung cancer who were having surgery with curative intent. Findings of the study overall: Some T-cell receptor beta clonotypes occurred at high frequency. These high-frequency clonotypes were largely distinct between individual patients. Recurrence of identical dominant CDR3 beta clonotypes was observed across tumor sites within a patient, alongside site-unique high-frequency clones.

As for this clonotype: The antigen is not known.

Germline trimming cut 4 bases from V and 7 bases from J; bases unmatched to any gene: 5. CDR1 KGHDR and CDR2 SFDVKD come from the germline V gene. This CDR3 is built from 13 residues. A multiplex PCR containing 32 V primers and 13 J primers was used to amplify TCR beta CDR3. From the multiplex PCR reads, TCRdb called clonotypes with MiXCR, one entry per CDR3 protein. The data hold 8,000 to 13,000 distinct CDR3 sequences, with under 20% observed a single time. This chain uses TRBV24-1 with TRBJ2-7; 8 nucleotides match TRBD1. The sample comprised lung tumor tissue. The sequence was collected from a man aged 35 to 55 with non-small cell lung cancer. The CDR3 region has the DNA TGTGCCACCAGTGACCGGACAGGGCTTGAGCAGTACTTC. It specifies CATSDRTGLEQYF.